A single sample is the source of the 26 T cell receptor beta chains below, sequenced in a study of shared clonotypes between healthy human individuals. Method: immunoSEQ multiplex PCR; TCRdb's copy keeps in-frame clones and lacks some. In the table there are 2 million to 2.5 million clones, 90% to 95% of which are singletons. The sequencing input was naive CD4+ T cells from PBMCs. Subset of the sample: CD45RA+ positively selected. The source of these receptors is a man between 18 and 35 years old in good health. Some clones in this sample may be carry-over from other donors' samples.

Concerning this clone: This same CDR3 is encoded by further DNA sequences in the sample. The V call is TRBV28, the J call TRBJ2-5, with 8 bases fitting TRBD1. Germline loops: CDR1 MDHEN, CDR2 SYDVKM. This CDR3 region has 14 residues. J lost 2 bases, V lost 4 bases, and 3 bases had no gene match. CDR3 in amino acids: CASSSGTGQETQYF. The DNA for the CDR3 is TGTGCCAGCAGTTCCGGGACAGGACAAGAGACCCAGTACTTC. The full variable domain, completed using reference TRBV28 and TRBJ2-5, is DVKVTQSSRYLVKRTGEKVFLECVQDMDHENMFWYRQDPGLGLRLIYFSYDVKMKEKGDIPEGYSVSREKKERFSLILESASTNQTSMYLCASSSGTGQETQYFGPGTRLLVL.

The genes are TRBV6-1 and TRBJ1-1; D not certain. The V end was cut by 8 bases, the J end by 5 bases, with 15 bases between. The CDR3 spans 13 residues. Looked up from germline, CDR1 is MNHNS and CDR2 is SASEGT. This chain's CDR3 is CASDQSPGTEAFF. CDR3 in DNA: TGTGCCAGCGATCAAAGTCCCGGGACTGAAGCTTTCTTT.

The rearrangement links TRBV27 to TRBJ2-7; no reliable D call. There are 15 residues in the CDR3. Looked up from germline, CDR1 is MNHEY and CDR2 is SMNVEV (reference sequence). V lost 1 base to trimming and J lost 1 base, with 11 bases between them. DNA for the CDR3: TGTGCCAGCAGTTTATTTTTGCAGTCTTCCTACGAGCAGTACTTC. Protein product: CASSLFLQSSYEQYF.

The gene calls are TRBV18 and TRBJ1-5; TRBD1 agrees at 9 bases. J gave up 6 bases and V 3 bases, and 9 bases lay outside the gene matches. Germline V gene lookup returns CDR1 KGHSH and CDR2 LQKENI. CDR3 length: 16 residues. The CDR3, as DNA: TGTGCCAGCTCACCGATGGAACAGGGGGCGATTCAGCCCCAGCATTTT. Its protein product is CASSPMEQGAIQPQHF. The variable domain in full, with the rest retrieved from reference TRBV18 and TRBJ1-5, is NAGVMQNPRHLVRRRGQEARLRCSPMKGHSHVYWYRQLPEEGLKFMVYLQKENIIDESGMPKERFSAEFPKEGPSILRIQQVVRGDSAAYFCASSPMEQGAIQPQHFGDGTRLSIL.

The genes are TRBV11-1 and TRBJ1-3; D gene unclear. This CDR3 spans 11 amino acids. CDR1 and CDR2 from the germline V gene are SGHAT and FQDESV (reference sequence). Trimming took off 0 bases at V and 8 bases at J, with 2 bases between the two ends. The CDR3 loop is CASSLADTIYF. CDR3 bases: TGTGCCAGCAGCTTAGCAGACACCATATATTTT.

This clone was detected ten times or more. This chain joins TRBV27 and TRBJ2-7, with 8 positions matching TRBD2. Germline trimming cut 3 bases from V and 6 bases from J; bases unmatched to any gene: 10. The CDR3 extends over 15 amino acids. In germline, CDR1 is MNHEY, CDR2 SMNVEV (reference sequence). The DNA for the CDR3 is TGTGCCAGCAGTTTCCCTGGGACTAGAGGGGGCGAGCAGTACTTC. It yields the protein CASSFPGTRGGEQYF.

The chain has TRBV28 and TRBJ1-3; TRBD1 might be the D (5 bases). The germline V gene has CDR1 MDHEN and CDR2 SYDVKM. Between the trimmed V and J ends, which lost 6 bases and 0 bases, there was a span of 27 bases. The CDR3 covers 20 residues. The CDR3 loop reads CASSAYPGGSNLYSGNTIYF. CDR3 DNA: TGTGCCAGCAGCGCATATCCCGGGGGGTCGAACCTTTACTCTGGAAACACCATATATTTT.

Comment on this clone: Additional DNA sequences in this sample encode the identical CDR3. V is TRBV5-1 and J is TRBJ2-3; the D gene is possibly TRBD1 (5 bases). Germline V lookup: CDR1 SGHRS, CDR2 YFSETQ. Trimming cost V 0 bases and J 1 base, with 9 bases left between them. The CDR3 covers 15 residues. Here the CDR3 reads CASSLGWGGTDTQYF. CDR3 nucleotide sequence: TGCGCCAGCAGCTTGGGGTGGGGCGGCACAGATACGCAGTATTTT.

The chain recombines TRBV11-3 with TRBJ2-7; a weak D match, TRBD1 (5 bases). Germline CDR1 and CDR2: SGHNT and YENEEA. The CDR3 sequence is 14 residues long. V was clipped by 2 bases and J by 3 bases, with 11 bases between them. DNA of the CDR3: TGTGCCAGCAGCTTAAGGGGTATCGGCTACGAGCAGTACTTC. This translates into CASSLRGIGYEQYF.

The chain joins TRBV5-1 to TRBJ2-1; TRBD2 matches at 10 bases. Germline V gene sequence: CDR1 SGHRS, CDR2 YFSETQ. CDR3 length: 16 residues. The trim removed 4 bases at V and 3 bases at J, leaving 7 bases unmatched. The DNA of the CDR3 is TGCGCCAGCAGCCCTGGGGCTAGCGGGAGCTACAATGAGCAGTTCTTC. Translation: CASSPGASGSYNEQFF.

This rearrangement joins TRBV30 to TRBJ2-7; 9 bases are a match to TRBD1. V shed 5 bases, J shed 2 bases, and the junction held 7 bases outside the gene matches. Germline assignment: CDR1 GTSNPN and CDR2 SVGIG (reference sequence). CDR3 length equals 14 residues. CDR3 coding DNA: TGTGCCTGGGGGGACAGGGTAGGGGCCTACGAGCAGTACTTC. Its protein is CAWGDRVGAYEQYF.

The CDR3 coding sequence is TGCGCCAGCAATCGTCACGGTTCCTACGAGCAGTACTTC. It yields the protein CASNRHGSYEQYF. This chain links TRBV10-2 with TRBJ2-7; D is unresolved. CDR3 length: 13 residues. V was clipped by 7 bases and J by 1 base, with 11 bases between them. In germline, CDR1 is WSHSY, CDR2 SAAADI.

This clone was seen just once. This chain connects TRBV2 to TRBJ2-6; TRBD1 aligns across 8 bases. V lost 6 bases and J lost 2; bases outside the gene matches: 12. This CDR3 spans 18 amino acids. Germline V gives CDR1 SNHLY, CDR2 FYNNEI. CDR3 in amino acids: CASRKGQVLSTGANVLTF. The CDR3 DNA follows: TGTGCCAGCAGGAAGGGACAGGTTTTGAGTACTGGGGCCAACGTCCTGACTTTC.

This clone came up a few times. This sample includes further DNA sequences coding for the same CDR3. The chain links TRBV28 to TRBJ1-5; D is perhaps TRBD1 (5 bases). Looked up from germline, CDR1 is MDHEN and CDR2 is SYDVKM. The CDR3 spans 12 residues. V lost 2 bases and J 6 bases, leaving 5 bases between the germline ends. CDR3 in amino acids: CASSLTGQPQHF. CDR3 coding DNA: TGTGCCAGCAGTTTAACAGGTCAGCCCCAGCATTTT.

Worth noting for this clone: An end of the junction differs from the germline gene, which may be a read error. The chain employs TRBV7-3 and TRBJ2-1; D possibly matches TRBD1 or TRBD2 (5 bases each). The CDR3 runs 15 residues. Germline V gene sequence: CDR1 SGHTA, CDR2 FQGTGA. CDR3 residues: CASSLGPVRDVRMIF. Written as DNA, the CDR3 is TGTGCCAGCAGCTTAGGCCCGGTTCGGGACGTCCGGATGATCTTC. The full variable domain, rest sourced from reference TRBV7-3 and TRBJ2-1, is GAGVSQTPSNKVTEKGKYVELRCDPISGHTALYWYRQSLGQGPEFLIYFQGTGAADDSGLPNDRFFAVRPEGSVSTLKIQRTERGDSAVYLCASSLGPVRDVRMIFGPGTRLTVL.

The CDR3 region is CASSSWEGTYEQYF. In nucleotides, the CDR3 is TGCGCCAGCAGCTCCTGGGAGGGCACCTACGAGCAGTACTTC. The rearrangement joins TRBV5-1 to TRBJ2-7, with 7 bases identical to TRBD2. CDR1 and CDR2 (germline): SGHRS, YFSETQ. Losses at the gene ends were 3 bases for V and 2 bases for J; bases not matched to a gene: 5. CDR3 length equals 14 residues.

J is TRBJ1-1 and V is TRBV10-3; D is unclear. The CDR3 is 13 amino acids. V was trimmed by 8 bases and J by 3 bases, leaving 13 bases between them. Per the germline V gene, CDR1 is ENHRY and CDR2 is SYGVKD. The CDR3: CAIGNSGDTEAFF. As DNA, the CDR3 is TGTGCCATCGGAAATTCTGGGGACACTGAAGCTTTCTTT.

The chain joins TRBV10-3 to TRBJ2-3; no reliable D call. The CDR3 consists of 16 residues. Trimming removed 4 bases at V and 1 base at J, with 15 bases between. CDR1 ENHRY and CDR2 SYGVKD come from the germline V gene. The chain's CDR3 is CAISGPGSPRTDTQYF. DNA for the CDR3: TGTGCCATCAGTGGTCCTGGCTCGCCCCGCACAGATACGCAGTATTTT.

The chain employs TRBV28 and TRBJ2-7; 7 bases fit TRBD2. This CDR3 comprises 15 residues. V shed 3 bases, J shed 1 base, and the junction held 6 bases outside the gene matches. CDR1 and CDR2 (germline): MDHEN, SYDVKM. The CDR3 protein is CASSFRWGGSYEQYF. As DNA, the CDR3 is TGTGCCAGCAGTTTTAGGTGGGGGGGTTCCTACGAGCAGTACTTC.

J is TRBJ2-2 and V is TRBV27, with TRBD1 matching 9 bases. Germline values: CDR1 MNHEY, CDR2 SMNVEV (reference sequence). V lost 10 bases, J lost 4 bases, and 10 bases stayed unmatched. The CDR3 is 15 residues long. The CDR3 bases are TGTGCCACTACCCCGGGACAGGGCCGCACCGGGGAGCTGTTTTTT. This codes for CATTPGQGRTGELFF.

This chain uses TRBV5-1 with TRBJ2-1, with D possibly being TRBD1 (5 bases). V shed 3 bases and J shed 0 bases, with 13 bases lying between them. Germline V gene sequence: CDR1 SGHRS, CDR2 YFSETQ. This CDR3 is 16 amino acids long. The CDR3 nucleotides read TGCGCCAGCAGCTGGGGCAGGATGAGCTCCTACAATGAGCAGTTCTTC. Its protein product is CASSWGRMSSYNEQFF.

The CDR3 sequence: CASSDKSWGSGTDTQYF. In nucleotides, the CDR3 is TGTGCCAGCAGTGACAAATCATGGGGGTCGGGCACAGATACGCAGTATTTT. The chain recombines TRBV2 with TRBJ2-3; either TRBD1 or TRBD2 may fit D (5 bases each). CDR3 length: 17 residues. V gave up 3 bases and J gave up 1 base, with 17 bases separating them. The germline V gene has CDR1 SNHLY and CDR2 FYNNEI.

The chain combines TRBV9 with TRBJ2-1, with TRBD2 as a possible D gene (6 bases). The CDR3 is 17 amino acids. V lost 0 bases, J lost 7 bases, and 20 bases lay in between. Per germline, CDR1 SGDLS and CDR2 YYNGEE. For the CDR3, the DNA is TGTGCCAGCAGCGTAGGGGCGGGATTAGGTGCTCAAAATGAGCAGTTCTTC. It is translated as CASSVGAGLGAQNEQFF.

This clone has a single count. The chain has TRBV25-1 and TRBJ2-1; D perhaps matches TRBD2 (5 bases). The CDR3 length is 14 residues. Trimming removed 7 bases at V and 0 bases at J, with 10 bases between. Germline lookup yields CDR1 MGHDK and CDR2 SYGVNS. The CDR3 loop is CASNSGTSYNEQFF. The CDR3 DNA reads TGTGCCAGCAATTCGGGAACCTCCTACAATGAGCAGTTCTTC.

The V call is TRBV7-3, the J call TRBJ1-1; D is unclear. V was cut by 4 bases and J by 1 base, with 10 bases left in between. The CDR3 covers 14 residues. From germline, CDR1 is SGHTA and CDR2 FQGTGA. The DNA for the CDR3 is TGTGCCAGCAGCTATGGTCCTTCGAACACTGAAGCTTTCTTT. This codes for CASSYGPSNTEAFF. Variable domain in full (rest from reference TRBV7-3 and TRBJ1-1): GAGVSQTPSNKVTEKGKYVELRCDPISGHTALYWYRQSLGQGPEFLIYFQGTGAADDSGLPNDRFFAVRPEGSVSTLKIQRTERGDSAVYLCASSYGPSNTEAFFGQGTRLTVV.

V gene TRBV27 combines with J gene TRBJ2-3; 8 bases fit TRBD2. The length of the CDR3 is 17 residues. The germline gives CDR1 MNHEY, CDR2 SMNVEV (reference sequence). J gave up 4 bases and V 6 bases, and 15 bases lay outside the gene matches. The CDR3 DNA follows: TGTGCCAGCAGCCCCCAAGCGGGAGACCCCAGCGCAGATACGCAGTATTTT. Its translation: CASSPQAGDPSADTQYF.